A selection of T cell receptor beta chains follows, all from one sample in a study of vaccination effects on CD4 cells after COVID-19. These receptors have no identified antigens. Sequencing was performed with immunoSEQ multiplex PCR; in TCRdb, only in-frame clones are kept and a portion is missing. This sample has about 27,000 clones; approximately 70% occur once, and the top ten carry roughly 22%. Specimen: CD4+ T cells from PBMCs cultured with HCoV-NL63 spike peptides, collected before COVID-19 vaccination. These receptors were collected from a human donor who received a COVID-19 vaccine. Both conserved end residues are part of each CDR3. Fields, in order: clone size, J gene, V gene, D gene, CDR3 protein, CDR3 DNA. A D gene is named only where the DNA matches it firmly. Expanded clones get a size class; other rows say once, few or many, or leave the size out.

. | TRBJ1-2 | TRBV30 | . | CAWRDLNYGYTF | TGTGCCTGGAGAGACTTAAACTATGGCTACACCTTC
. | TRBJ1-4 | TRBV30 | . | CAWSVPGKTNEKLFF | TGTGCCTGGAGTGTACCAGGGAAAACTAATGAAAAACTGTTTTTT
. | TRBJ1-5 | TRBV4-1 | TRBD1 | CASSPRTTGVSQPQHF | TGCGCCAGCAGCCCCCGCACGACAGGGGTCAGTCAGCCCCAGCATTTT
. | TRBJ2-1 | TRBV5-1 | . | CASSLGGTGPSNEQFF | TGCGCCAGCAGCTTGGGCGGAACAGGCCCTTCCAATGAGCAGTTCTTC
. | TRBJ1-4 | TRBV27 | . | CASSRVRLPTNEKLFF | TGTGCCAGCAGTCGAGTCAGGTTACCAACTAATGAAAAACTGTTTTTT
. | TRBJ2-1 | TRBV9 | . | CASSVGGGILDEQFF | TGTGCCAGCAGCGTAGGGGGGGGCATCCTGGATGAGCAGTTCTTC
. | TRBJ1-1 | TRBV5-1 | . | CASSRDTEAFF | TGCGCCAGCAGCCGGGACACTGAAGCTTTCTTT
. | TRBJ2-7 | TRBV6-1 | TRBD2 | CASSEAQRDLYEQYF | TGTGCCAGCAGTGAAGCCCAGCGGGACCTCTACGAGCAGTACTTC
. | TRBJ2-1 | TRBV3-1/TRBV3-2 | . | CASSLASFGQGGRQFF | TGTGCCAGCAGCCTAGCTTCTTTCGGGCAGGGTGGTCGGCAGTTCTTC
. | TRBJ2-7 | TRBV23-1 | . | CASSLRGTGNYEQYF | TGCGCCAGCAGTCTAAGAGGAACAGGGAACTACGAGCAGTACTTC
. | TRBJ1-2 | TRBV5-4 | TRBD1 | CASSIGQGTNYGYTF | TGTGCCAGCAGCATAGGACAGGGTACTAACTATGGCTACACCTTC
. | TRBJ2-7 | TRBV2 | . | CASLATRTSYEQYF | TGTGCCAGCCTCGCTACTCGGACCTCCTACGAGCAGTACTTC
. | TRBJ2-4 | TRBV5-1 | . | CASRQELGKNIQYF | TGCGCCAGTAGACAGGAGTTAGGAAAAAACATTCAGTACTTC
few | TRBJ2-1 | TRBV6-5 | . | CASSTSGVYNEQFF | TGTGCCAGCAGTACCTCCGGCGTTTACAATGAGCAGTTCTTC
. | TRBJ2-7 | TRBV10-3 | . | CAISAKSESEQYF | TGTGCCATCAGTGCGAAAAGCGAAAGCGAGCAGTACTTC
. | TRBJ1-3 | TRBV28 | TRBD1 | CASILTRDRTKNTIYF | TGTGCCAGCATCCTTACCCGGGACAGGACTAAAAACACCATATATTTT
. | TRBJ1-2 | TRBV19 | . | CASSTGQIGLSGYTF | TGTGCCAGTAGTACCGGACAAATCGGGTTATCTGGCTACACCTTC
. | TRBJ2-3 | TRBV9 | . | CASSVGGGPSDTQYF | TGTGCCAGCAGCGTAGGGGGGGGCCCCTCAGATACGCAGTATTTT
. | TRBJ2-3 | TRBV3-1/TRBV3-2 | TRBD2 | CASSQDLAGGTDTQYF | TGTGCCAGCAGCCAAGATCTAGCGGGAGGCACAGATACGCAGTATTTT
few | TRBJ1-1 | TRBV28 | . | CASSLSGPSTEAFF | TGTGCCAGCAGTTTATCGGGGCCTTCAACTGAAGCTTTCTTT
. | TRBJ1-3 | TRBV9 | . | CASSVDPASGNTIYF | TGTGCCAGCAGCGTAGATCCAGCTTCTGGAAACACCATATATTTT
. | TRBJ2-2 | TRBV3-1/TRBV3-2 | TRBD2 | CASSIAGNPRANTGELFF | TGTGCCAGCTCAATAGCGGGGAACCCCCGCGCGAACACCGGGGAGCTGTTTTTT
. | TRBJ2-1 | TRBV5-8 | TRBD2 | CATGGLAGGPLYNEQFF | TGTGCCACTGGTGGGCTAGCGGGAGGTCCCCTATACAATGAGCAGTTCTTC
once | TRBJ2-5 | TRBV14 | . | CASSQVGKKTQYF | TGTGCCAGCAGCCAAGTAGGGAAAAAGACCCAGTACTTC
. | TRBJ1-1 | TRBV12-3/TRBV12-4 | TRBD1 | CASTSDRGVKAFF | TGTGCCAGCACCTCAGACAGGGGGGTAAAAGCTTTCTTT
. | TRBJ2-2 | TRBV18 | . | CASSPTRYTGELFF | TGTGCCAGCTCACCAACTAGGTACACCGGGGAGCTGTTTTTT
. | TRBJ1-3 | TRBV6-5 | . | CASSSTLTGSGNTIYF | TGTGCCAGCAGTTCCACACTCACAGGGTCTGGAAACACCATATATTTT
. | TRBJ1-2 | TRBV4-3 | . | CASSQLQGTEGYTF | TGCGCCAGCAGCCAATTACAGGGAACGGAGGGCTACACCTTC
. | TRBJ2-3 | TRBV21-1 | . | CASSNRGLAGLDTQYF | TGTGCCAGCAGCAACCGGGGACTAGCGGGATTGGATACGCAGTATTTT
few | TRBJ2-7 | TRBV5-1 | . | CASSSAHRSFDEQYF | TGCGCCAGCAGCTCTGCTCACAGATCGTTCGACGAGCAGTACTTC
. | TRBJ1-2 | TRBV19 | TRBD1 | CASSTTGYGYTF | TGTGCCAGTAGTACGACAGGGTATGGCTACACCTTC
. | TRBJ2-1 | TRBV5-4 | TRBD2 | CASSRSWTSGGVDEQFF | TGTGCCAGCAGCCGGAGCTGGACTAGCGGGGGGGTCGATGAGCAGTTCTTC
. | TRBJ1-5 | TRBV19 | . | CASSIPQGIGPQHF | TGTGCCAGTAGTATACCCCAGGGGATAGGACCCCAGCATTTT
few | TRBJ1-4 | TRBV18 | . | CASSLGGLNEKLFF | TGTGCCAGCTCACTCGGTGGGCTCAATGAAAAACTGTTTTTT
. | TRBJ2-5 | TRBV5-1 | . | CASSPNLQETQYF | TGCGCCAGCAGCCCCAATCTCCAAGAGACCCAGTACTTC
once | TRBJ1-4 | TRBV3-1/TRBV3-2 | . | CASSQGAATNEKLFF | TGTGCCAGCAGCCAAGGGGCAGCAACTAATGAAAAACTGTTTTTT
. | TRBJ1-1 | TRBV30 | . | CAWEGNTEAFF | TGTGCCTGGGAGGGGAACACTGAAGCTTTCTTT
once | TRBJ2-7 | TRBV4-2 | TRBD2 | CASSQEWASGGPGQYF | TGTGCCAGCAGCCAAGAGTGGGCCAGCGGGGGCCCCGGGCAGTACTTC
many | TRBJ2-7 | TRBV3-1/TRBV3-2 | TRBD1 | CASSQETGMRYEQYF | TGTGCCAGCAGCCAAGAGACAGGGATGCGCTACGAGCAGTACTTC
. | TRBJ2-2 | TRBV6-6 | TRBD2 | CASSRTSGKTGELFF | TGTGCCAGCAGCCGGACTAGCGGAAAAACCGGGGAGCTGTTTTTT
. | TRBJ2-1 | TRBV3-1/TRBV3-2 | . | CASSQAAGNEQFF | TGTGCCAGCAGCCAAGCGGCGGGCAATGAGCAGTTCTTC
. | TRBJ1-1 | TRBV29-1 | . | CSGGTTEAFF | TGCAGCGGAGGGACGACTGAAGCTTTCTTT
once | TRBJ2-7 | TRBV6-1 | TRBD2 | CASSERLAVEYEQYF | TGTGCCAGCAGTGAGAGACTAGCGGTTGAATACGAGCAGTACTTC
. | TRBJ1-3 | TRBV4-3 | . | CASSQDSRVGNTIYF | TGCGCCAGCAGCCAAGATAGCAGGGTTGGAAACACCATATATTTT
once | TRBJ2-5 | TRBV7-8 | . | CASSLGRGRSRTQYF | TGTGCCAGCAGCTTAGGGAGGGGCAGGTCCCGGACCCAGTACTTC
. | TRBJ2-4 | TRBV7-2 | . | CASSPGHTGNIQYF | TGTGCCAGCAGCCCTGGACACACCGGGAACATTCAGTACTTC
few | TRBJ2-2 | TRBV5-4 | . | CASSLGGGPNTGELFF | TGTGCCAGCAGCTTGGGTGGGGGACCTAACACCGGGGAGCTGTTTTTT
. | TRBJ2-1 | TRBV18 | TRBD2 | CASSPGLAGENEQFF | TGTGCCAGCTCACCGGGACTAGCGGGGGAGAATGAGCAGTTCTTC
. | TRBJ2-2 | TRBV7-9 | . | CASSSVAGNTGELFF | TGTGCCAGCAGCTCCGTGGCAGGGAACACCGGGGAGCTGTTTTTT
. | TRBJ2-5 | TRBV30 | TRBD1 | CAWSFGGTGGGETQYF | TGTGCCTGGAGTTTTGGCGGGACAGGGGGGGGCGAGACCCAGTACTTC
. | TRBJ1-5 | TRBV30 | TRBD1 | CAWSVRDRDSNQPQHF | TGTGCCTGGAGTGTACGGGACAGGGACAGCAATCAGCCCCAGCATTTT
. | TRBJ1-5 | TRBV12-3/TRBV12-4 | . | CASSLQGSQPQHF | TGTGCCAGCAGTTTGCAGGGGAGCCAGCCCCAGCATTTT
. | TRBJ2-5 | TRBV7-2 | TRBD2 | CATSRGEEETQYF | TGTGCCACCTCGCGGGGGGAGGAAGAGACCCAGTACTTC
. | TRBJ1-6 | TRBV14 | . | CASSRTVSSYNSPLHF | TGTGCCAGCAGCCGGACGGTTAGCTCCTATAATTCACCCCTCCACTTT
. | TRBJ1-3 | TRBV3-1/TRBV3-2 | . | CASSQATGARGNTIYF | TGTGCCAGCAGCCAAGCCACGGGGGCGCGGGGAAACACCATATATTTT
. | TRBJ1-4 | TRBV30 | . | CAWSATGGEKLFF | TGTGCCTGGAGCGCCACTGGGGGCGAAAAACTGTTTTTT